The sequence of this T cell receptor beta chain was determined in a study of TIL therapy for anti-PD-1-resistant metastatic lung cancer. Time point reported: pre-treatment sample, taken before nivolumab and TIL therapy. The libraries were made with immunoSEQ v3. Generated by immunoSEQ multiplex PCR, the TCRdb table keeps only in-frame clones and is missing some. The profile shows roughly 58,000 clones, roughly four fifths of them singletons. V was pared by 1 base and J by 6 bases, with 5 bases between. The CDR3 loop spans 12 amino acids. CDR1 SGDLS and CDR2 YYNGEE come from the germline V gene. This TCR came from a person between 25 and 80 years old with non-small cell lung cancer. This specimen consisted of blood, obtained at baseline. The V and J genes are TRBV9 and TRBJ2-1, with no clear D. This CDR3 reads CASSVSSNEQFF. The CDR3 bases are TGTGCCAGCAGCGTATCGAGCAATGAGCAGTTCTTC.